There are a few counts of the clone carrying this T cell receptor beta chain. Antigen unknown. Looked up from germline, CDR1 is DFQATT and CDR2 is SNEGSKA (reference sequence). V gave up 6 bases and J gave up 1 base, with 12 bases separating them. The CDR3 is made up of 14 amino acids. Each CDR3 protein gets one entry after TCRdb re-called the 5' RACE reads with MiXCR. The sample comprises under 300,000 distinct CDR3 sequences, roughly 9.4% of which are singletons, and approximately 20% rests with the top ten. The sample originates from a study of T-cell memory formation after mild COVID-19. Notes on the study in general: In pre-infection memory, a portion of responding clones appeared, which suggested that cross-reactive memory joined.

This TCR derives from a man younger than 30 who had mild COVID-19 (a few samples of this study predate the infection). Cell type and time point are not known. The material sequenced was PBMCs or a T cell subset sorted from them (not recorded which). The chain employs TRBV20-1 and TRBJ2-2; possibly TRBD1 for D (5 bases). The CDR3 reads CSAPSQGNTGELFF. The CDR3, as DNA: TGCAGTGCCCCGAGTCAGGGGAACACCGGGGAGCTGTTTTTT.